The rows below give T cell receptor beta chains drawn from one sample of a study of shared clonotypes between healthy human individuals. This table comes from immunoSEQ multiplex PCR, and its TCRdb copy is limited to in-frame clones, with some not included. The sample comprises over a million clones, around 75% of which are singletons, and roughly 1.5% rests with the top ten. Material for sequencing was memory CD4+ T cells sorted from blood. The receptors were sampled from a man aged 18 to 29 in good health. Both conserved end residues are part of each CDR3. The D gene is left open where the match is weak. Expanded clones are given a class, and other clones once, few, many or no size at all.

cdr3_aa: CASSSDRGTEAFF
cdr3_nt: TGTGCCAGTAGTTCAGACAGGGGGACTGAAGCTTTCTTT
clone_size: .
j_call: TRBJ1-1
v_call: TRBV19
d_call: TRBD1

cdr3_aa: CASSRGQDTGELFF
cdr3_nt: TGTGCCAGCTCACGGGGGCAGGACACCGGGGAGCTGTTTTTT
clone_size: .
j_call: TRBJ2-2
v_call: TRBV18
d_call: .

cdr3_aa: CSARGETEAFF
cdr3_nt: TGCAGTGCTAGAGGGGAAACTGAAGCTTTCTTT
clone_size: few
j_call: TRBJ1-1
v_call: TRBV20-1
d_call: .

cdr3_aa: CASSLTSGSTDTQYF
cdr3_nt: TGCGCCAGCAGCCTTACTAGCGGGAGCACAGATACGCAGTATTTT
clone_size: once
j_call: TRBJ2-3
v_call: TRBV5-1
d_call: TRBD2

cdr3_aa: CASSQGLLPDTQYF
cdr3_nt: TGTGCCAGCAGCCAAGGACTACTTCCAGATACGCAGTATTTT
clone_size: .
j_call: TRBJ2-3
v_call: TRBV7-8
d_call: .

cdr3_aa: CASSNPTSGVYEQYF
cdr3_nt: TGTGCCAGCAGTAATCCCACTAGCGGGGTATACGAGCAGTACTTC
clone_size: once
j_call: TRBJ2-7
v_call: TRBV28
d_call: TRBD2

cdr3_aa: CASSPSAGPNEKLFF
cdr3_nt: TGTGCCAGCTCACCATCGGCAGGCCCTAATGAAAAACTGTTTTTT
clone_size: few
j_call: TRBJ1-4
v_call: TRBV18
d_call: .

cdr3_aa: CASSATGSSSPLHF
cdr3_nt: TGTGCCAGCAGCGCTACAGGGAGTTCGTCACCCCTCCACTTT
clone_size: .
j_call: TRBJ1-6
v_call: TRBV2
d_call: .

cdr3_aa: CASLQPWENTEAFF
cdr3_nt: TGTGCCAGTCTACAGCCCTGGGAGAACACTGAAGCTTTCTTT
clone_size: .
j_call: TRBJ1-1
v_call: TRBV10-3
d_call: .

cdr3_aa: CSARDNTEAFF
cdr3_nt: TGCAGTGCTAGAGATAACACTGAAGCTTTCTTT
clone_size: .
j_call: TRBJ1-1
v_call: TRBV20-1
d_call: .

cdr3_aa: CASSLGAAGPGEQYF
cdr3_nt: TGTGCCAGCAGCTTAGGCGCGGCGGGCCCGGGCGAGCAGTACTTC
clone_size: .
j_call: TRBJ2-7
v_call: TRBV7-9
d_call: .